Below, 24 T cell receptor beta chains from the same sample are listed, as sequenced in a study of cytomegalovirus exposure and HLA in healthy donors. Researchers ran the PCR with 60 Vbeta and 13 Jbeta primers. Sequencing was performed with immunoSEQ multiplex PCR; in TCRdb, only in-frame clones are kept and a portion is missing. The repertoire holds about 160,000 clones, with roughly 80% as singletons. Sequencing used PBMCs. The receptors were sampled from a male donor in good health and CMV-seropositive.

This clone showed up just once. The rearrangement links TRBV7-6 to TRBJ1-6; D may be TRBD1 (5 bases). The V and J ends lost 5 bases and 7 bases respectively, with 21 bases between them. The CDR3 loop spans 17 amino acids. Germline loops: CDR1 SGHVS, CDR2 FNYEAQ. The CDR3 here is CASSPGLGITKNSPLHF. Written as DNA, the CDR3 is TGTGCCAGCAGCCCGGGACTCGGAATAACCAAGAATTCACCCCTCCACTTT.

This rearrangement joins TRBV7-9 to TRBJ1-1, with D possibly being TRBD1 (6 bases). CDR3 length: 15 residues. V was clipped by 0 bases and J by 0 bases, with 8 bases between them. Germline CDR1 reads SEHNR; CDR2 reads FQNEAQ (reference sequence). This chain's CDR3 is CASSLAQGLNTEAFF. The DNA of the CDR3 is TGTGCCAGCAGCTTAGCGCAGGGGTTGAACACTGAAGCTTTCTTT.

The rearrangement links TRBV14 to TRBJ2-1; tentatively, D is TRBD2 (5 bases). CDR1 is SGHDN and CDR2 is FVKESK in the germline V gene. The CDR3 has 15 residues. V was trimmed by 4 bases and J by 0 bases, leaving 10 bases between them. CDR3 residues: CASSPWTVSYNEQFF. CDR3 coding DNA: TGTGCCAGCAGCCCCTGGACTGTCTCCTACAATGAGCAGTTCTTC.

V usage is TRBV10-1 and J usage is TRBJ2-5; 8 bases are shared with TRBD2. This CDR3 has 15 amino acids. The V gene's germline CDR1 is WNHNN and CDR2 SYGVQD (reference sequence). Trimming cost V 4 bases and J 5 bases; bases outside gene matches: 9. This CDR3 is CASSGPGTRRETQYF. The CDR3 bases are TGCGCCAGCAGTGGCCCCGGGACTAGAAGGGAGACCCAGTACTTC.

The chain carries TRBV6-4 and TRBJ1-1, with 7 positions matching TRBD1. The CDR3 contains 14 residues. V trimming: 8 bases; J trimming: 1 base; junction bases outside the gene matches: 7. The germline CDR1 and CDR2 sequences are MRHNA and SNTAGT. The chain's CDR3 is CASRDSDRNTEAFF. The CDR3 DNA is TGTGCCAGCCGGGACAGCGACCGGAACACTGAAGCTTTCTTT.

The CDR3 is CSGARDTEAFF. In DNA form, the CDR3 reads TGCAGCGGAGCGCGGGACACTGAAGCTTTCTTT. The chain has TRBV20-1 and TRBJ1-1; D is ambiguous. Per the germline V gene, CDR1 is DFQATT and CDR2 is SNEGSKA (reference sequence). The CDR3 extends over 11 amino acids.

The V call is TRBV5-1, the J call TRBJ1-2; 9 bases are shared with TRBD1. After removal of 4 bases from V and 6 bases from J, the junction contained 7 bases not matched to a gene. The length of the CDR3 is 14 residues. Germline CDR1 reads SGHRS; CDR2 reads YFSETQ. CDR3 sequence reads: CASSPGTGTNGYTF. CDR3 coding DNA: TGCGCCAGCAGCCCCGGGACAGGGACAAATGGCTACACCTTC.

The chain combines TRBV6-5 with TRBJ2-7, with D tentatively TRBD2 (5 bases). V lost 7 bases to trimming and J lost 3 bases, with 13 bases between them. The CDR3 contains 13 residues. The V gene's germline CDR1 is MNHEY and CDR2 SVGAGI. CDR3 bases: TGTGCCAGCACCGCCGGGGTTGGCTACGAGCAGTACTTC. It specifies CASTAGVGYEQYF.

The chain recombines TRBV7-9 with TRBJ2-1, with 11 bases lining up with TRBD2. CDR3 length: 16 amino acids. Germline loops: CDR1 SEHNR, CDR2 FQNEAQ (reference sequence). Trimming took 4 bases from V and 7 from J; bases not matched to a gene: 9. In DNA, the CDR3 is TGTGCCAGCAGCTCAATACTAGCGGGAGAGAGAAATGAGCAGTTCTTC. Encoded protein: CASSSILAGERNEQFF.

This rearrangement joins TRBV5-5 to TRBJ1-2; TRBD1 is a possible D gene (6 bases). This CDR3 has 17 residues. Germline V CDR1 and CDR2: SGHKS, YYEKEE (reference sequence). V gave up 1 base and J gave up 5 bases, with 21 bases separating them. The CDR3 DNA is TGTGCCAGCAGCTTGAGGGGGGAGGGACACGAGAAGTATGGCTACACCTTC. Protein sequence: CASSLRGEGHEKYGYTF.

The J gene is TRBJ2-6, the V gene TRBV4-1, with 16 nucleotides matching TRBD2. Per the germline V gene, CDR1 is MGHRA and CDR2 is YSYEKL. The V gene end was trimmed by 0 bases and the J gene end by 5 bases; junction bases not matched to a gene: 7. The CDR3 loop spans 20 amino acids. The DNA for the CDR3 is TGCGCCAGCAGCCAAGAAGGGACTAGCGGGGGGGTCCTCTGGGCCAACGTCCTGACTTTC. Translating gives CASSQEGTSGGVLWANVLTF.

This clone was seen only once. This chain uses TRBV7-8 with TRBJ2-2; 8 bases agree with TRBD2. The V gene's germline CDR1 is SGHVS and CDR2 FQNEAQ. The CDR3 loop spans 16 amino acids. Trimming at V came to 3 bases and at J to 2 bases, leaving 5 bases not matched to a gene. The chain's CDR3 is CASSFSAGGNTGELFF. CDR3 DNA sequence: TGTGCCAGCAGCTTTTCTGCGGGAGGTAACACCGGGGAGCTGTTTTTT.

The chain uses TRBV5-1 and TRBJ2-3; TRBD2 matches 11 bases. V lost 4 bases to trimming and J lost 4 bases; unmatched junction nucleotides: 8. The CDR3 runs to 16 residues. Germline values: CDR1 SGHRS, CDR2 YFSETQ. The CDR3 nucleotides read TGCGCCAGCAGCCCTGGGGCTAGCGGGAGGCCAGATACGCAGTATTTT. Amino acid sequence: CASSPGASGRPDTQYF.

The chain uses TRBV19 and TRBJ1-4; D gene unclear. This CDR3 region has 12 residues. CDR1 and CDR2 (germline): LNHDA, SQIVND (reference sequence). Trimming took off 7 bases at V and 6 bases at J, with 9 bases between the two ends. CDR3 loop: CASKSSYEKLFF. DNA for the CDR3: TGTGCCAGTAAGAGTAGTTATGAAAAACTGTTTTTT.

This chain joins TRBV2 and TRBJ2-5, with 9 bases aligning to TRBD1. Germline CDR1 reads SNHLY; CDR2 reads FYNNEI. The length of the CDR3 is 15 residues. After removal of 3 bases from V and 2 bases from J, the junction contained 4 bases not matched to a gene. CDR3 sequence: CASSESGQGQETQYF. The CDR3 DNA reads TGTGCCAGCAGTGAGTCAGGACAGGGGCAAGAGACCCAGTACTTC.

J is TRBJ2-1 and V is TRBV7-2; D ambiguous. V gave up 5 bases and J gave up 3 bases, with 8 bases separating them. Germline-derived CDR1 and CDR2 are SGHTA and FQGNSA. The CDR3 runs to 13 residues. This chain's CDR3 is CASSRTSYNEQFF. The CDR3 coding sequence is TGTGCCAGCAGCCGAACAAGCTACAATGAGCAGTTCTTC.

This chain uses TRBV11-2 with TRBJ2-7; 7 nucleotides align to TRBD2. J lost 9 bases, V lost 0 bases, and 14 bases had no gene match. The CDR3 contains 16 residues. Germline CDR1 reads SGHAT; CDR2 reads FQNNGV. The CDR3 DNA follows: TGTGCCAGCAGCTTAGATGGGGTCGCGGGAGTTAAGGCGCAGTACTTC. Protein product: CASSLDGVAGVKAQYF.

This chain links TRBV11-3 with TRBJ2-7; 10 bases align to TRBD2. V trimming: 5 bases; J trimming: 6 bases; junction bases outside the gene matches: 13. The length of the CDR3 is 16 residues. The V gene's germline CDR1 is SGHNT and CDR2 YENEEA. The CDR3 DNA is TGTGCCAGCAGCCCACAGTGGACTAGCGGTGGTGCCGAGCAGTACTTC. Its protein is CASSPQWTSGGAEQYF.

The genes are TRBV6-5 and TRBJ1-1; D is unresolved. CDR1 MNHEY and CDR2 SVGAGI come from the germline V gene. The CDR3 contains 12 residues. Trimming stripped 2 bases from V and 4 bases from J, with 5 bases between. CDR3 sequence reads: CASSYLGTEAFF. CDR3 DNA sequence: TGTGCCAGCAGTTACCTAGGCACTGAAGCTTTCTTT.

V and J are TRBV5-6 and TRBJ2-1, with a tentative D call TRBD1 (6 bases). There are 13 residues in the CDR3. CDR1 SGHDT and CDR2 YYEEEE come from the germline V gene. V lost 1 base and J 6 bases, leaving 8 bases between the germline ends. CDR3 amino acids: CASSLLGGNEQFF. DNA of the CDR3: TGTGCCAGCAGCTTGCTAGGGGGCAATGAGCAGTTCTTC.

The chain combines TRBV5-5 with TRBJ2-3; TRBD1 aligns across 8 bases. This CDR3 contains 14 residues. The V and J ends lost 3 bases and 4 bases, in that order; junction bases with no gene match: 4. Germline CDR1 reads SGHKS; CDR2 reads YYEKEE (reference sequence). CDR3 in DNA: TGTGCCAGCAGCTGGACAGGGTTGGCAGATACGCAGTATTTT. Translating gives CASSWTGLADTQYF.

V is TRBV6-5 and J is TRBJ1-5; tentative D call: TRBD1 (6 bases). Between the trimmed V and J ends, which lost 6 bases and 3 bases, there was a span of 12 bases. The CDR3 covers 14 residues. Germline CDR1 MNHEY, CDR2 SVGAGI. This CDR3 is CASSVDRINQPQHF. CDR3 coding DNA: TGTGCCAGCAGCGTTGACAGGATCAATCAGCCCCAGCATTTT.

The chain links TRBV11-3 to TRBJ2-3; TRBD2 matches at 8 bases. The CDR3 has 14 residues. The germline V gene has CDR1 SGHNT and CDR2 YENEEA. V shed 4 bases, J shed 2 bases, and the junction held 2 bases outside the gene matches. The DNA for the CDR3 is TGTGCCAGCAGCTCCGGACTAGCCACAGATACGCAGTATTTT. It is translated as CASSSGLATDTQYF.

This chain connects TRBV7-2 to TRBJ2-7; no firm D call. The CDR3 has 13 residues. V lost 3 bases and J 2 bases, leaving 8 bases between the germline ends. CDR1 is SGHTA and CDR2 is FQGNSA in the germline V gene. Written as DNA, the CDR3 is TGTGCCAGCAGCTTCGCAGGCCCCTACGAGCAGTACTTC. Residues: CASSFAGPYEQYF.